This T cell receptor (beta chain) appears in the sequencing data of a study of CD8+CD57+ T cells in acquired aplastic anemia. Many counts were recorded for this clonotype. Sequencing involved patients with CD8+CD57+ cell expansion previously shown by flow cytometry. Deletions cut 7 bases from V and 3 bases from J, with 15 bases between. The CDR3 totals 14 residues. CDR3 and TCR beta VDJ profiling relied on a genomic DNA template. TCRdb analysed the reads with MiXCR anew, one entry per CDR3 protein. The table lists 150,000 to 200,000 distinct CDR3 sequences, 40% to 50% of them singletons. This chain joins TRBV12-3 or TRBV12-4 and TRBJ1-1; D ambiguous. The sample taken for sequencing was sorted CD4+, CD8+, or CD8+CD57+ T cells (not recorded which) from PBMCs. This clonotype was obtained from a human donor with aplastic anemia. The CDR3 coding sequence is TGTGCCAGCACTAACCGTCGGGTGGACACTGAAGCTTTCTTT. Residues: CASTNRRVDTEAFF.